One and the same sample provided the 8 T cell receptor beta chains below, sequenced in a study of breast tumors, draining lymph nodes, adjacent tissues (dated by TCRdb to 2015 to 2016). The library was made by multiplex PCR. The sequencing machine was an Illumina HiSeq 2000. TCRdb passed the public sequencing reads through fastp at Q25 and MiXCR, retaining productive beta sequences. Records with the same CDR3 protein are collapsed into one entry carrying the most frequent genes and DNA. The sample table records about 35,000 distinct CDR3 sequences; roughly 36% of these occur just once. Of the sample, around 9.9% falls within the top ten clones. Material: breast tumor tissue. The receptors here all came from a female donor with breast cancer. Some clones in this sample may be carry-over from other donors' samples.

This clonotype was seen repeatedly, ten times or more. This chain joins TRBV28 and TRBJ1-2, with D possibly TRBD1 on 5 matching bases. The CDR3 totals 13 residues. Germline V gene lookup returns CDR1 MDHEN and CDR2 SYDVKM. Trimming pared 5 bases from V and 5 bases from J, leaving 12 bases between. The CDR3 reads CASSRTPFYGYTF. The CDR3 region has the DNA TGTGCCAGCAGTCGGACACCTTTTTATGGCTACACCTTC.

This clonotype was picked up many times. The chain couples TRBV20-1 to TRBJ2-7; TRBD1 matches at 10 bases. J lost 3 bases, V lost 0 bases, and 11 bases had no gene match. CDR3 length: 17 residues. Germline V lookup: CDR1 DFQATT, CDR2 SNEGSKA (reference sequence). The CDR3: CSARDRGGTGDLYEQYF. The DNA of the CDR3 is TGCAGTGCTAGAGATCGAGGTGGGACAGGGGACCTCTACGAGCAGTACTTC.

This clonotype was picked up many times. The chain combines TRBV20-1 with TRBJ2-1; D unresolved. The CDR3 covers 13 residues. Per the germline V gene, CDR1 is DFQATT and CDR2 is SNEGSKA (reference sequence). V was trimmed by 4 bases and J by 6 bases, leaving 13 bases between them. Here the CDR3 reads CSAILVMVNEQFF. The CDR3 nucleotides are TGCAGTGCTATCCTCGTTATGGTCAATGAGCAGTTCTTC.

This clonotype was recorded many times. V usage is TRBV11-2 and J usage is TRBJ2-3; 12 nucleotides agree with TRBD2. V was clipped by 5 bases and J by 4 bases; unmatched bases: 7. Germline loops: CDR1 SGHAT, CDR2 FQNNGV. This CDR3 spans 16 amino acids. CDR3 bases: TGTGCCAGCAGCCCCCGGACTAGCGGGACACCAGATACGCAGTATTTT. This sequence encodes CASSPRTSGTPDTQYF.

V and J are TRBV6-1 and TRBJ2-3, with 7 bases that match TRBD2. There are 13 residues in the CDR3. V shed 6 bases, J shed 1 base, and the junction held 1 base outside the gene matches. From germline, CDR1 is MNHNS and CDR2 SASEGT. This CDR3 is CASRGLRTDTQYF. In nucleotides, the CDR3 is TGTGCCAGCAGGGGACTACGCACAGATACGCAGTATTTT.

The rearrangement links TRBV9 to TRBJ2-1, with D possibly TRBD2 on 5 matching bases. From germline, CDR1 is SGDLS and CDR2 YYNGEE. V lost 3 bases and J 2 bases, leaving 12 bases between the germline ends. The CDR3 covers 15 residues. CDR3 sequence (DNA): TGTGCCAGCAGCGCGAGAACGGGGACCTACAATGAGCAGTTCTTC. The encoded protein is CASSARTGTYNEQFF.

To note about this clonotype: One end of the junction does not line up with germline, which may come from a read error. J is TRBJ2-3 and V is TRBV20-1, with 7 bases fitting TRBD2. This CDR3 is built from 14 residues. CDR1 is DFQATT, CDR2 SNEGSKA, per germline (reference sequence). As DNA, the CDR3 is TGCAGCGCTAGGGGTAGCGGGTTCACAGATACGCAGTATTTT. Translation: CSARGSGFTDTQYF.

Of note for this clonotype: The junction shows a germline mismatch at one end, possibly a read error. V gene TRBV29-1 combines with J gene TRBJ1-2, with 8 bases identical to TRBD1. This CDR3 has 12 residues. Looked up from germline, CDR1 is SQVTM and CDR2 is ANQGSEA. In nucleotides, the CDR3 is TGCGGCGTTGACCTGCAGGGGGCTGGCTACACCTTC. It specifies CGVDLQGAGYTF.